These T cell receptor beta chains were read from a single sample in a study of control samples from healthy donors and cancer patients. The data were produced by immunoSEQ multiplex PCR, yet TCRdb's version contains in-frame clones alone and is incomplete. The sample shows about 410,000 clones, over 75% of them seen only once. Sequenced input: PBMCs. The source is a man aged 35 to 55 with head and neck cancer. Both conserved end residues are part of each CDR3. Fields, in order: clone size, V gene, J gene, D gene, CDR3 DNA, CDR3 protein. D genes are given only for firm matches. Some rows have no size entry. The others give once, few or many, or a class for an expanded clone.

NA	TRBV28	TRBJ2-7	NA	TGTGCCAGCACTGCACCCACCGGGACTCGGACCCCCTACGAGCAGTACTTC	CASTAPTGTRTPYEQYF
few	TRBV5-4	TRBJ2-7	TRBD1	TGTGCCAGCAGCCGGGACAGGGTGTCCTACGAGCAGTACTTC	CASSRDRVSYEQYF
NA	TRBV7-2	TRBJ1-1	NA	TGTGCCAGCAGCTCCCAAAGCAGGGTGAACACTGAAGCTTTCTTT	CASSSQSRVNTEAFF
NA	TRBV28	TRBJ2-5	NA	TGTGCCAGCAGTTCTCCCCGGACGGGCGAAGAGACCCAGTACTTC	CASSSPRTGEETQYF
NA	TRBV6-1	TRBJ1-4	NA	TGTGCCAGCAGTGAAACCGGGGTGTACGAAAAACTGTTTTTT	CASSETGVYEKLFF
NA	TRBV6-5	TRBJ2-7	TRBD1	TGTGCCAGCAGGGGACAGGGGGCCATCTACGAGCAGTACTTC	CASRGQGAIYEQYF
NA	TRBV4-3	TRBJ1-1	NA	TGCGCCAGCAGCCGAAGGCTCCTGAGGATCCGGGGAGCTGACATGAACACTGAAGCTTTCTTT	CASSRRLLRIRGADMNTEAFF
NA	TRBV10-1	TRBJ1-1	NA	TGCGCCAGCAGTCCCTCCCGACAGTCTTCTCAAGCTTTCTTT	CASSPSRQSSQAFF
NA	TRBV5-1	TRBJ2-1	NA	TGCGCCAGCAGCTTTCCGGAGGGTGGCCCACACAATGAGCAGTTCTTC	CASSFPEGGPHNEQFF
NA	TRBV7-2	TRBJ1-1	NA	TGTGCCAGCAGGCTCGGGGGGGCGATGAACACTGAAGCTTTCTTT	CASRLGGAMNTEAFF
NA	TRBV6-5	TRBJ1-2	NA	TGTGCCAGCAGTCAGTGGGGAGTGACGGACTATGGCTACACCTTC	CASSQWGVTDYGYTF
once	TRBV9	TRBJ2-5	NA	TGTGCCAGCAGCGTAGCGAGTAGCGGCCAAGAGACCCAGTACTTC	CASSVASSGQETQYF
NA	TRBV9	TRBJ1-2	NA	TGTGCCAGCAGCGTAGAAGTCGCAGGGCTGGATGGCTACACCTTC	CASSVEVAGLDGYTF
NA	TRBV2	TRBJ2-5	NA	TGTGCCAGCAGTGACAGGAGCCAAGAGACCCAGTACTTC	CASSDRSQETQYF
NA	TRBV7-6	TRBJ2-1	NA	TGTGCCAGCAGCTCAACCGGGACCCCCTTTTTGAATGAGCAGTTCTTC	CASSSTGTPFLNEQFF
NA	TRBV7-2	TRBJ2-1	TRBD2	TGTGCCAGCAGCTTAGCGGCTAGCGGGGGGCTCAATGAGCAGTTCTTC	CASSLAASGGLNEQFF
NA	TRBV27	TRBJ1-2	TRBD1	TGTGCCAGCAGTCAAAACAGGGGGGTCTATGGCTACACCTTC	CASSQNRGVYGYTF
NA	TRBV11-2	TRBJ2-1	TRBD2	TGTGCCAGCGATCAGTCGCGGGGGGGTGATGAGCAGTTCTTC	CASDQSRGGDEQFF
NA	TRBV19	TRBJ2-1	NA	TGTGCCACCAGCAGCCCAAACAATGAGCAGTTCTTC	CATSSPNNEQFF
NA	TRBV2	TRBJ2-3	TRBD2	TGTGCCAGCATCCCACTAGCGGGTTACACAGATACGCAGTATTTT	CASIPLAGYTDTQYF
NA	TRBV6-5	TRBJ1-2	NA	TGTGCCAGCAGTACAACAGGTGTCTATGGCTACACCTTC	CASSTTGVYGYTF
NA	TRBV3-1/TRBV3-2	TRBJ2-2	TRBD2	TGTGCCAGCAGCCAAGATCCGAGGCTAGCGGGATTTGTCACCGGGGAGCTGTTTTTT	CASSQDPRLAGFVTGELFF
once	TRBV4-1	TRBJ1-2	NA	TGCGCCAGCAGCCAAGGGGGGCTTGTCAGGGTTGACTATGGCTACACCTTC	CASSQGGLVRVDYGYTF
once	TRBV21-1	TRBJ1-3	NA	TGTGCCAGCAGCACCGACGGACGGCGCTCTGGAAACACCATATATTTT	CASSTDGRRSGNTIYF
NA	TRBV9	TRBJ2-7	NA	TGTGCCAGCAGCGTAGGGACGGGGTCGGTCTACGAGCAGTACTTC	CASSVGTGSVYEQYF
NA	TRBV5-4	TRBJ2-1	TRBD1	TGTGCCAGCAGCTCTACAGGGGGCGAGCAGTTCTTC	CASSSTGGEQFF
few	TRBV20-1	TRBJ1-1	NA	TGCAGTGCTAGTTCCGGGAACACTGAAGCTTTCTTT	CSASSGNTEAFF
NA	TRBV4-3	TRBJ2-3	TRBD2	TGCGCCAGCAGCCAAGATCGGGGGGTCACAGATACGCAGTATTTT	CASSQDRGVTDTQYF
NA	TRBV7-9	TRBJ1-2	TRBD1	TGTGCCAGCAGCGGGGACTCCGACAGGGCCGGCTACACCTTC	CASSGDSDRAGYTF
NA	TRBV27	TRBJ2-1	TRBD2	TGTGCCAGCAGAACGACTAGCGGATTTTACAATGAGCAGTTCTTC	CASRTTSGFYNEQFF
NA	TRBV7-3	TRBJ2-1	TRBD2	TGTGCCAGCAGCTTAAATAGCGGGGGGACGAATGAGCAGTTCTTC	CASSLNSGGTNEQFF
NA	TRBV29-1	TRBJ1-1	TRBD1	TGCAGCGGTTTTACAGGGGCGGAGGCTTTCTTT	CSGFTGAEAFF
NA	TRBV6-5	TRBJ2-7	NA	TGTGCCAGCAGTTTGGACGGGAGCTCCTACGAGCAGTACTTC	CASSLDGSSYEQYF
NA	TRBV5-1	TRBJ1-2	TRBD1	TGCGCCAGCAGCTCCTCCGGGACAGGAATTTATGGCTACACCTTC	CASSSSGTGIYGYTF
once	TRBV5-5	TRBJ2-1	TRBD1	TGTGCCAGCAGCTCGGCACAGGGGGCCTACTACAATGAGCAGTTCTTC	CASSSAQGAYYNEQFF
NA	TRBV19	TRBJ1-1	TRBD1	TGTGCCAGTAGTGGGACAGTGAACACTGAAGCTTTCTTT	CASSGTVNTEAFF
NA	TRBV9	TRBJ1-1	NA	TGTGCCAGCAGCCCTACCCCACTCACTGAAGCTTTCTTT	CASSPTPLTEAFF
NA	TRBV5-4	TRBJ1-6	NA	TGTGCCAGCAGCCCGTTCGGCAGCCCCTCCTATAATTCACCCCTCCACTTT	CASSPFGSPSYNSPLHF
NA	TRBV4-2	TRBJ2-5	TRBD2	TGTGCCAGCAGCCAGACTGTAGCGGGAGTCGAGGAGACCCAGTACTTC	CASSQTVAGVEETQYF
few	TRBV9	TRBJ2-7	TRBD1	TGTGCCAGCAGCTTTTCCGGGACAGAAGGCGAGCAGTACTTC	CASSFSGTEGEQYF
NA	TRBV6-2/TRBV6-3	TRBJ2-7	NA	TGTGCCAGCAGTTGGAGGGGAGCCGAGCAGTACTTC	CASSWRGAEQYF
NA	TRBV6-1	TRBJ2-1	NA	TGTGCCAGCAGTGAAGCCCTTTTACGTAGGGGCAATGAGCAGTTCTTC	CASSEALLRRGNEQFF
NA	TRBV7-2	TRBJ2-5	NA	TGTGCCAGCAGCCCCCCGCGCCCCCAAGAGACCCAGTACTTC	CASSPPRPQETQYF
NA	TRBV6-6	TRBJ2-3	NA	TGTGCCAGCCTTCAGTGGGGCGGGGTGAGCACAGATACGCAGTATTTT	CASLQWGGVSTDTQYF
NA	TRBV7-8	TRBJ2-7	NA	TGTGCCAGCAGTAAGGACGGATACTACGAGCAGTACTTC	CASSKDGYYEQYF
NA	TRBV30	TRBJ2-3	TRBD2	TGTGCCTGGAGTGGGCTAGCGGGAGGGGCGGATACGCAGTATTTT	CAWSGLAGGADTQYF
few	TRBV5-5	TRBJ2-7	TRBD1	TGTGCCAGCAGCTTGGCCTGGACAGGCTACGAGCAGTACTTC	CASSLAWTGYEQYF
NA	TRBV14	TRBJ2-7	TRBD2	TGTGCCAGCAGCCAGGGGGGACTAGCGGCAACCTACGAGCAGTACTTC	CASSQGGLAATYEQYF
NA	TRBV6-2/TRBV6-3	TRBJ1-1	NA	TGTGCCAGCAGTACCGAGTCAGGGGAGAACACTGAAGCTTTCTTT	CASSTESGENTEAFF
NA	TRBV19	TRBJ1-2	TRBD1	TGTGCCAGTAGTTCCCGGACAGGGGGGATGAGCTACACCTTC	CASSSRTGGMSYTF
NA	TRBV11-3	TRBJ2-3	TRBD2	TGTGCCAGCAGCCGGGGGACTAGCGGCCCCGCAGATACGCAGTATTTT	CASSRGTSGPADTQYF
NA	TRBV6-4	TRBJ2-1	TRBD2	TGTGCCAGCAGCCCCGAGGGCGGGAGGGCCTCAGGTGAGCAGTTCTTC	CASSPEGGRASGEQFF
NA	TRBV27	TRBJ1-4	NA	TGTGCCAGCCGGGGCGGTCCCGAGGAACTGTTTTTT	CASRGGPEELFF
NA	TRBV24-1	TRBJ2-7	TRBD2	TGTGCCACCAGTGATTCCCGCTACGGGGGGTACGAGCAGTACTTC	CATSDSRYGGYEQYF